This T cell receptor beta chain was captured by sequencing in a study of beta chain features in type 1 diabetes. The study, taken as a whole, reports: Whether TCRB rearrangement is influenced by HLA type was left unresolved in this analysis. In type 1 diabetes patients, VDJ junctions had fewer insertions; deletions at these junctions were more frequent.

This clone was observed a handful of times. Its antigen is still unknown. Markers CD45RO/CCR7/CD25/CD127/CD95/CD27 served to sort CD4+ naive, central memory, regulatory and stem cell-like memory cells. Per germline, CDR1 SGHVS and CDR2 FQNEAQ. There are 16 residues in the CDR3. V lost 5 bases to trimming and J lost 0 bases, with 14 bases between them. Reverse transcription of all isolated RNA meant that expressed TCRB transcripts were sequenced. About 3.57 million reads, on average, came from each naive, central memory and regulatory T cell sample. The data were produced by immunoSEQ multiplex PCR, yet TCRdb's version contains in-frame clones alone and is incomplete. The sample includes about 150,000 clones, roughly 8.1% seen only once; the top ten take approximately 0.65%.

Sequencing was performed on central memory CD4+ T cells from blood. This TCR came from a man between 18 and 35 years old in good health. V usage is TRBV7-8 and J usage is TRBJ1-3; D is uncertain. The CDR3: CASSRGQLTSGNTIYF. The CDR3 nucleotides are TGTGCCAGCAGCCGAGGGCAGCTAACCTCTGGAAACACCATATATTTT.